The 8 T cell receptor beta chains below come from one sample, sequenced in a study of blood T cell repertoires in COVID-19. Method: immunoSEQ multiplex PCR; TCRdb's copy keeps in-frame clones and lacks some. Altogether some 230,000 clones are present, 84% being singletons, with the ten largest covering roughly 2.4%. Sequenced input: peripheral blood. The receptors originated from a woman aged 55-69 years with acute or convalescent COVID-19.

In this sample, this clone turned up a few times. The chain employs TRBV7-2 and TRBJ2-1; D might be TRBD2 (5 bases). V shed 5 bases and J shed 2 bases, with 16 bases lying between them. Germline V lookup: CDR1 SGHTA, CDR2 FQGNSA. This CDR3 is built from 16 residues. CDR3 in amino acids: CASSIQLTRAYNEQFF. The CDR3 DNA reads TGTGCCAGCAGCATTCAATTAACTAGGGCCTACAATGAGCAGTTCTTC.

The genes are TRBV19 and TRBJ2-3, with TRBD1 as a possible D gene (5 bases). Germline V gives CDR1 LNHDA, CDR2 SQIVND (reference sequence). V lost 7 bases and J 3 bases, leaving 11 bases between the germline ends. The CDR3 extends over 13 amino acids. The CDR3 DNA sequence: TGTGCCAGTACGGCAGGGCAAACAGATACGCAGTATTTT. This gives the protein CASTAGQTDTQYF.

The CDR3 sequence is CASSLVRGANTDTQYF. For the CDR3, the DNA is TGTGCCAGCAGCTTAGTGCGTGGGGCGAACACAGATACGCAGTATTTT. The J gene is TRBJ2-3, the V gene TRBV7-2; a possible D gene is TRBD1 (5 bases). There are 16 residues in the CDR3. In germline, CDR1 is SGHTA, CDR2 FQGNSA. Trimming removed 1 base from V and 2 bases from J, with 13 bases in between.

This clone was observed a single time. This CDR3 is also generated by other DNA sequences in the sample. The V and J genes are TRBV18 and TRBJ1-2, with TRBD1 identical over 9 bases. The CDR3 is 13 amino acids. Germline V gene lookup returns CDR1 KGHSH and CDR2 LQKENI. The junction had 4 bases not matched to a gene; V was cut back by 3 bases and J by 8 bases. The CDR3 loop is CASSPRTGEGYTF. In DNA, the CDR3 is TGTGCCAGCTCACCTCGGACAGGGGAAGGCTACACCTTC. The whole variable domain, filled in from reference TRBV18 and TRBJ1-2, reads NAGVMQNPRHLVRRRGQEARLRCSPMKGHSHVYWYRQLPEEGLKFMVYLQKENIIDESGMPKERFSAEFPKEGPSILRIQQVVRGDSAAYFCASSPRTGEGYTFGSGTRLTVV.

The V and J genes are TRBV7-9 and TRBJ1-2, with D perhaps matching TRBD1 (5 bases). Germline lookup yields CDR1 SEHNR and CDR2 FQNEAQ (reference sequence). The CDR3 runs 15 residues. The V end lost 2 bases, the J end lost 9 bases, and 19 bases lay between the germline ends. The CDR3 loop is CASSLFTGPSLSYTF. The CDR3 DNA sequence: TGTGCCAGCAGCTTATTTACAGGTCCTAGTTTAAGCTACACCTTC.

This sequence joins TRBV9 and TRBJ2-2, with a possible D match to TRBD2 (7 bases). Germline V gene lookup returns CDR1 SGDLS and CDR2 YYNGEE. CDR3 length: 16 amino acids. Deletions cut 1 base from V and 4 bases from J, with 14 bases between. The CDR3 DNA sequence: TGTGCCAGCAGCGTAAGAGGGGGGGCGGCCACCGGGGAGCTGTTTTTT. Its translation: CASSVRGGAATGELFF.

The V call is TRBV7-8, the J call TRBJ1-5; D unclear. CDR3 length: 12 residues. Between the trimmed V and J ends, which lost 5 bases and 4 bases, there was a span of 6 bases. Germline CDR1 and CDR2: SGHVS and FQNEAQ. CDR3: CASSATNQPQHF. Written as DNA, the CDR3 is TGTGCCAGCAGCGCGACTAATCAGCCCCAGCATTTT.

This chain connects TRBV24-1 to TRBJ2-1; D ambiguous. The CDR3 is 13 residues long. The germline V and J ends were trimmed by 4 bases and 7 bases, with 10 bases remaining between them. In germline, CDR1 is KGHDR, CDR2 SFDVKD. The CDR3 sequence is CATSDAMKNEQFF. As DNA, the CDR3 is TGTGCCACCAGTGACGCGATGAAAAATGAGCAGTTCTTC.